One and the same sample provided the 23 T cell receptor beta chains below, sequenced in a study of cytomegalovirus exposure and HLA in healthy donors. The PCR used 60 Vbeta and 13 Jbeta primers. Only in-frame clones appear in the TCRdb table, and some are missing; sequencing was by immunoSEQ multiplex PCR. The sample lists 95,000 to 150,000 clones; under 85% were seen once. The specimen was PBMCs. These receptors all stem from a human donor in good health.

The V and J genes are TRBV6-5 and TRBJ2-7; D is uncertain. Germline lookup yields CDR1 MNHEY and CDR2 SVGAGI. With 11 bases removed from V and 1 base from J, the gap between germline ends came to 9 bases. The CDR3 has 11 residues. DNA of the CDR3: TGTGCCGAGGAGAATTCCTACGAGCAGTACTTC. It specifies CAEENSYEQYF.

The CDR3 DNA follows: TGTGCCAGCAGCTTAGACGACATCCAGAAGTACTTC. Translation: CASSLDDIQKYF. The V call is TRBV13, the J call TRBJ2-7, with D unclear. Trimming pared 1 base from V and 11 bases from J, leaving 12 bases between. Germline V gives CDR1 PRHDT, CDR2 FYEKMQ (reference sequence). The CDR3 extends over 12 amino acids.

The rearrangement uses TRBV5-1 and TRBJ1-1; 7 bases fit TRBD1. Per germline, CDR1 SGHRS and CDR2 YFSETQ. CDR3 length: 18 amino acids. J lost 0 bases, V lost 4 bases, and 15 bases had no gene match. The CDR3 is CASSPEPTTGPLNTEAFF. CDR3 sequence (DNA): TGCGCCAGCAGCCCCGAACCGACGACAGGGCCTTTGAACACTGAAGCTTTCTTT.

A remark on this clone: Other DNA sequences within the sample encode an identical CDR3. The chain carries TRBV18 and TRBJ1-1, with D unclear. V lost 3 bases, J lost 1 base, and 6 bases lay in between. There are 13 residues in the CDR3. CDR1 is KGHSH and CDR2 is LQKENI in the germline V gene. The DNA for the CDR3 is TGTGCCAGCTCACCCCCCGGGAACACTGAAGCTTTCTTT. It encodes CASSPPGNTEAFF.

This sequence joins TRBV6-6 and TRBJ1-5, with TRBD1 as a possible D gene (5 bases). The CDR3 covers 16 residues. Deletions cut 6 bases from V and 4 bases from J, with 19 bases between. Germline V gene data show CDR1 as MNHNY and CDR2 as SVGAGI (reference sequence). The CDR3 region has the DNA TGTGCCAGCAGCCCCTTTCACGGGGGGGAAAATCAGCCCCAGCATTTT. It yields the protein CASSPFHGGENQPQHF.

The chain carries TRBV19 and TRBJ1-2; 7 bases match TRBD1. The germline CDR1 and CDR2 sequences are LNHDA and SQIVND (reference sequence). The junction had 9 bases not matched to a gene; V was cut back by 10 bases and J by 4 bases. The CDR3 has 13 amino acids. The chain's CDR3 is CATSPTGIYGYTF. The CDR3 DNA follows: TGTGCCACCTCTCCGACAGGGATCTATGGCTACACCTTC.

The J gene is TRBJ1-5, the V gene TRBV28; 9 bases match TRBD1. V lost 7 bases, J lost 8 bases, and 12 bases stayed unmatched. CDR3 length: 15 amino acids. Germline V gene data show CDR1 as MDHEN and CDR2 as SYDVKM. The CDR3 loop reads CASNSAGTGNEPQHF. For the CDR3, the DNA is TGTGCCAGCAACTCCGCCGGGACAGGGAACGAGCCCCAGCATTTT.

The rearrangement links TRBV27 to TRBJ1-1, with no clear D. CDR1 is MNHEY, CDR2 SMNVEV, per germline (reference sequence). The CDR3 is made up of 13 amino acids. Trimming stripped 5 bases from V and 4 bases from J, with 11 bases between. In nucleotides, the CDR3 is TGTGCCAGCAGTCCCCCCTCGGGCACTGAAGCTTTCTTT. This codes for CASSPPSGTEAFF.

The chain uses TRBV7-8 and TRBJ1-3, with TRBD1 as a possible D gene (6 bases). This CDR3 is built from 15 residues. Deletions cut 8 bases from V and 0 bases from J, with 14 bases between. Germline V gene lookup returns CDR1 SGHVS and CDR2 FQNEAQ. The CDR3 region has the DNA TGTGCCAGCTACCAAGGGGACAACTCTGGAAACACCATATATTTT. Residues: CASYQGDNSGNTIYF.

The rearrangement links TRBV28 to TRBJ2-7; 9 bases line up with TRBD1. Germline CDR1 is MDHEN and CDR2 is SYDVKM. V lost 8 bases and J lost 5; bases outside the gene matches: 10. This CDR3 has 14 amino acids. The CDR3 loop is CASAPGTGRNEQYF. CDR3 in DNA: TGTGCCAGCGCCCCTGGGACAGGGCGCAACGAGCAGTACTTC.

The CDR3 reads CASSAQGENTEAFF. In DNA form, the CDR3 reads TGTGCCAGCAGCGCCCAGGGGGAGAACACTGAAGCTTTCTTT. The chain combines TRBV5-8 with TRBJ1-1, with TRBD1 matching 7 bases. CDR3 length equals 14 residues. The ends lost 4 bases at V and 1 base at J; junction bases unmatched: 4. Germline V gene sequence: CDR1 SGHTS, CDR2 YDEGEE.

The chain has TRBV7-9 and TRBJ2-1, with TRBD2 matching over 13 bases. The V gene's germline CDR1 is SEHNR and CDR2 FQNEAQ (reference sequence). The CDR3 spans 15 residues. V was pared by 4 bases and J by 10 bases, with 7 bases of the junction left unmatched. The CDR3 spells CASSSTGTSGTEQFF. CDR3 sequence (DNA): TGTGCCAGCAGCTCAACCGGGACTAGCGGGACGGAGCAGTTCTTC.

V and J are TRBV6-1 and TRBJ1-1; D is uncertain. The germline gives CDR1 MNHNS, CDR2 SASEGT. This CDR3 is 16 amino acids long. The V end was cut by 3 bases, the J end by 1 base, with 15 bases between. CDR3: CASSENLLGRNTEAFF. CDR3 DNA: TGTGCCAGCAGTGAGAATCTTCTGGGCAGGAACACTGAAGCTTTCTTT.

V usage is TRBV6-5 and J usage is TRBJ2-7, with TRBD1 matching 8 bases. The germline V gene encodes CDR1 MNHEY and CDR2 SVGAGI. V was pared by 6 bases and J by 4 bases, with 5 bases of the junction left unmatched. The CDR3 contains 13 residues. The CDR3 nucleotides read TGTGCCAGCAGCCCGGACAGGGTGTACGAGCAGTACTTC. Translating gives CASSPDRVYEQYF.

This clone was seen once. This sample includes further DNA sequences coding for the same CDR3. The gene calls are TRBV6-1 and TRBJ1-2; 9 bases are shared with TRBD1. This CDR3 is 16 amino acids long. The J segment lost 4 bases and the V segment lost 0 bases, leaving 6 bases of the junction unmatched. Per the germline V gene, CDR1 is MNHNS and CDR2 is SASEGT. Here the CDR3 reads CASSEAQQGAVYGYTF. Here the CDR3 DNA reads TGTGCCAGCAGTGAAGCCCAACAGGGGGCAGTCTATGGCTACACCTTC.

The chain employs TRBV11-2 and TRBJ2-7, with 7 bases lining up with TRBD2. CDR1 is SGHAT and CDR2 is FQNNGV in the germline V gene. CDR3 size: 16 residues. V dropped 4 bases and J dropped 5; count of bases not matched to a gene: 14. The DNA for the CDR3 is TGTGCCAGCAGCTCCTACTCGGTGGGAGGGCCCGACGAGCAGTACTTC. The encoded protein is CASSSYSVGGPDEQYF.

The table lists this clone with a few counts. The gene calls are TRBV7-2 and TRBJ2-5, with D possibly matching TRBD2 (6 bases). Judging by the DNA end, TRBJ2-7 fits better; the J call may be wrong. This CDR3 has 15 amino acids. Germline V gives CDR1 SGHTA, CDR2 FQGNSA. CDR3 DNA: TGTGCCAGCAGCCCTAGCGCACAAACCTACTCCGAGCAGTACTTC. The encoded protein is CASSPSAQTYSEQYF.

V and J are TRBV7-3 and TRBJ2-2; 9 bases are a match to TRBD2. Germline trimming cut 5 bases from V and 6 bases from J; bases unmatched to any gene: 4. CDR1 and CDR2 (germline): SGHTA, FQGTGA. The CDR3 runs 14 residues. CDR3 region: CASSGSGSAGELFF. As DNA, the CDR3 is TGTGCCAGCAGCGGTAGCGGGAGTGCCGGGGAGCTGTTTTTT.

V gene TRBV18 combines with J gene TRBJ1-5; D is perhaps TRBD1 (6 bases). The CDR3 has 15 residues. Germline-derived CDR1 and CDR2 are KGHSH and LQKENI. Between the trimmed V and J ends, which lost 3 bases and 6 bases, there was a span of 15 bases. In nucleotides, the CDR3 is TGTGCCAGCTCACCCTCCCGACAGGTGGGTCAGCCCCAGCATTTT. This translates into CASSPSRQVGQPQHF.

This chain uses TRBV10-2 with TRBJ1-2, with 8 bases fitting TRBD1. The CDR3 length is 14 residues. Germline assignment: CDR1 WSHSY and CDR2 SAAADI. V trimming: 6 bases; J trimming: 4 bases; junction bases outside the gene matches: 7. The CDR3 reads CASREGTGSYGYTF. CDR3 nucleotide sequence: TGCGCCAGCAGGGAAGGGACAGGAAGCTATGGCTACACCTTC.

V gene TRBV2 combines with J gene TRBJ2-7; 7 bases map to TRBD2. With V trimmed by 7 bases and J by 0 bases, 12 bases remained unmatched. The germline V gene has CDR1 SNHLY and CDR2 FYNNEI. The CDR3 length is 16 residues. Here the CDR3 DNA reads TGTGCCAGCAAAGAAGACCAGGCGGGAGACTCCTACGAGCAGTACTTC. It specifies CASKEDQAGDSYEQYF.

The J gene is TRBJ2-1, the V gene TRBV30; TRBD2 is a possible D gene (5 bases). V was clipped by 4 bases and J by 0 bases, with 10 bases between them. CDR1 is GTSNPN, CDR2 SVGIG, per germline (reference sequence). The CDR3 extends over 14 amino acids. The CDR3 sequence is CAWNSGNSYNEQFF. CDR3 nucleotides: TGTGCCTGGAACAGCGGTAACTCCTACAATGAGCAGTTCTTC.

The V gene is TRBV7-2, the J gene TRBJ2-1; D ambiguous. Trimming pared 1 base from V and 10 bases from J, leaving 11 bases between. The CDR3 loop spans 13 amino acids. Germline V lookup: CDR1 SGHTA, CDR2 FQGNSA. As DNA, the CDR3 is TGTGCCAGCAGCTTAGTCCTCCCTCGGGAGCAGTTCTTC. It codes for CASSLVLPREQFF.